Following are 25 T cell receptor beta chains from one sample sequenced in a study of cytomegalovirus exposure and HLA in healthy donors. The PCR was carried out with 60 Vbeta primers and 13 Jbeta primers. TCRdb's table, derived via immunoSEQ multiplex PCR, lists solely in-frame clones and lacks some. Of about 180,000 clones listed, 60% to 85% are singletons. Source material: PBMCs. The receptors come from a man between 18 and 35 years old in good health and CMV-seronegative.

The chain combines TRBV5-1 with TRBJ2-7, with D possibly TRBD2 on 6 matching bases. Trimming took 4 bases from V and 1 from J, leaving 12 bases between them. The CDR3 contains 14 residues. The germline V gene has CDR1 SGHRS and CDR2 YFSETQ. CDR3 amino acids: CASSISSVSYEQYF. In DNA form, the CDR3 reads TGCGCCAGCAGCATTTCTAGCGTATCCTACGAGCAGTACTTC.

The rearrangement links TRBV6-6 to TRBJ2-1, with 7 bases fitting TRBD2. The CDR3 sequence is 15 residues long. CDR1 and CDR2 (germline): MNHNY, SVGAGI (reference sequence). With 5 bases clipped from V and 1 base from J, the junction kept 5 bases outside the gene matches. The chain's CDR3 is CASSNGLVSYNEQFF. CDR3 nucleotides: TGTGCCAGCAGTAATGGACTAGTTTCCTACAATGAGCAGTTCTTC.

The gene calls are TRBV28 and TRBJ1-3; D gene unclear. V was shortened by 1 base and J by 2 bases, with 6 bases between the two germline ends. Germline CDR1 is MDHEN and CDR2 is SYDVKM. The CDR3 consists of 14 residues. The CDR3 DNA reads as TGTGCCAGCAGTTTATCGGGGACTGGAAACACCATATATTTT. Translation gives CASSLSGTGNTIYF.

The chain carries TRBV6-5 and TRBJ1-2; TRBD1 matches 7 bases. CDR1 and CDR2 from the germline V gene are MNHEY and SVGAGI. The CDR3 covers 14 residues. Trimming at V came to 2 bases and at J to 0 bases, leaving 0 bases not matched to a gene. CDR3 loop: CASSYGTANYGYTF. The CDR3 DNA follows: TGTGCCAGCAGTTACGGGACAGCTAACTATGGCTACACCTTC.

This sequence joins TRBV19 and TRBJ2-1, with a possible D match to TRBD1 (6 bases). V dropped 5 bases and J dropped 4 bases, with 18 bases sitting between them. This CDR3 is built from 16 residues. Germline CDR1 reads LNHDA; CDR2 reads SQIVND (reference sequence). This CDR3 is CASSSGQTTLYNEQFF. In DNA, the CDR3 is TGTGCCAGTAGTTCCGGACAGACAACCCTTTACAATGAGCAGTTCTTC. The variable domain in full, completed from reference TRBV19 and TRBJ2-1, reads DGGITQSPKYLFRKEGQNVTLSCEQNLNHDAMYWYRQDPGQGLRLIYYSQIVNDFQKGDIAEGYSVSREKKESFPLTVTSAQKNPTAFYLCASSSGQTTLYNEQFFGPGTRLTVL.

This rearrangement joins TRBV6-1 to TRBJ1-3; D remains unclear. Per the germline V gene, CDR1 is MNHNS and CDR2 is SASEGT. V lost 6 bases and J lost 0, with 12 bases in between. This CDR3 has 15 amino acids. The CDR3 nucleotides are TGTGCCAGCAGGCAGGAACATACCTCTGGAAACACCATATATTTT. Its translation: CASRQEHTSGNTIYF.

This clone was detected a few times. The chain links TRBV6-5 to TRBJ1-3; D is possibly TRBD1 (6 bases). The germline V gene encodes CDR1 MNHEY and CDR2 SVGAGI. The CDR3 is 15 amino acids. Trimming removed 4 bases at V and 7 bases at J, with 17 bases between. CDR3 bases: TGTGCCAGCAGTTGGCGGGGGGGCCCTATGAACACCATATATTTT. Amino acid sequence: CASSWRGGPMNTIYF.

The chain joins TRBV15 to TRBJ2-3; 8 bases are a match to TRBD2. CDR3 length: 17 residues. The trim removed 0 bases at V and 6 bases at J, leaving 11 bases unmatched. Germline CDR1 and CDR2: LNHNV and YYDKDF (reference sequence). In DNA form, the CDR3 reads TGTGCCACCAGCAGAGATCTGAGGGCGGGAGGAGGGGATACGCAGTATTTT. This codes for CATSRDLRAGGGDTQYF.

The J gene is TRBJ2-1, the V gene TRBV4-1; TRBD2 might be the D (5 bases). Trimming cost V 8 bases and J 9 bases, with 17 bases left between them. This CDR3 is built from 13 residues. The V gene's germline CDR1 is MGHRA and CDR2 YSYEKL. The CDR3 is CASESGFGREQFF. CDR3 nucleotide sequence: TGCGCCAGCGAAAGCGGATTCGGGCGTGAGCAGTTCTTC.

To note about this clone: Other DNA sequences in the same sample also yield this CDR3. Written as DNA, the CDR3 is TGTGCCAGCAGCGTCGACAGCTACACTGAAGCTTTCTTT. Amino acids: CASSVDSYTEAFF. The chain recombines TRBV9 with TRBJ1-1; D is perhaps TRBD1 (5 bases). CDR1 and CDR2 (germline): SGDLS, YYNGEE. V shed 2 bases and J shed 3 bases, with 8 bases lying between them. The CDR3 consists of 13 residues.

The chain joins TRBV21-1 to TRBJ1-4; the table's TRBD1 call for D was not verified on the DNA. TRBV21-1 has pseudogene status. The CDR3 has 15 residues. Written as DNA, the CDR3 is TGTGCCAGCAGCAAGGTCGTTAGGGGGCGTGAAAAACTGTTTTTT. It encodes CASSKVVRGREKLFF.

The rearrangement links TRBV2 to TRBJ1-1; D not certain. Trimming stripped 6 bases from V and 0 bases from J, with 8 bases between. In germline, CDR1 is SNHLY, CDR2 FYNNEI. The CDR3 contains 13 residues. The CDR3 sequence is CASRQDMNTEAFF. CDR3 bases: TGTGCCAGCAGGCAGGATATGAACACTGAAGCTTTCTTT.

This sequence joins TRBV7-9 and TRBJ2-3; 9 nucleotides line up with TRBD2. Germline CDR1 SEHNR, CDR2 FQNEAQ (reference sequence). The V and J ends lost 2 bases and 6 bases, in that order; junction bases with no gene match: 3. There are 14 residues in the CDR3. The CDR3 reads CASSLFAGGDTQYF. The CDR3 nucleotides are TGTGCCAGCAGCTTATTCGCGGGGGGGGATACGCAGTATTTT. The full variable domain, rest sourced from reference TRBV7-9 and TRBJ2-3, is DTGVSQNPRHKITKRGQNVTFRCDPISEHNRLYWYRQTLGQGPEFLTYFQNEAQLEKSRLLSDRFSAERPKGSFSTLEIQRTEQGDSAMYLCASSLFAGGDTQYFGPGTRLTVL.

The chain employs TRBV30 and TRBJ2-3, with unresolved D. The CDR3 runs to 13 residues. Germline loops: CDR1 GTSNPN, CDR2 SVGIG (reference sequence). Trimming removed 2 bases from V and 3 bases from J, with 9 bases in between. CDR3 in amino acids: CAWSFGPTDTQYF. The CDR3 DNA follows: TGTGCCTGGAGTTTTGGCCCGACAGATACGCAGTATTTT.

This CDR3 is CASSAGRNTGELFF. In DNA form, the CDR3 reads TGTGCCAGCAGCGCCGGGAGGAACACCGGGGAGCTGTTTTTT. This chain links TRBV7-3 with TRBJ2-2, with D tentatively TRBD2 (6 bases). Germline V lookup: CDR1 SGHTA, CDR2 FQGTGA. The CDR3 spans 14 residues. The V end lost 5 bases, the J end lost 1 base, and 8 bases lay between the germline ends.

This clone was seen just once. The CDR3 bases are TGTGCCAGCAGCGTAGGGGACATCCAAAATTCACCCCTCCACTTT. It encodes CASSVGDIQNSPLHF. The chain has TRBV9 and TRBJ1-6; D is perhaps TRBD1 (6 bases). The V gene's germline CDR1 is SGDLS and CDR2 YYNGEE. V lost 0 bases to trimming and J lost 7 bases, with 11 bases between them. The length of the CDR3 is 15 residues.

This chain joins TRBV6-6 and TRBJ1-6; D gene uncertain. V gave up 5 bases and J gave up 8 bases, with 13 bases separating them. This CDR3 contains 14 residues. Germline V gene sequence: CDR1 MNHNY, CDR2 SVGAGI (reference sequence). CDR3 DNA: TGTGCCAGCAGTACCCAAGGAGGGTATTCACCCCTCCACTTT. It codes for CASSTQGGYSPLHF.

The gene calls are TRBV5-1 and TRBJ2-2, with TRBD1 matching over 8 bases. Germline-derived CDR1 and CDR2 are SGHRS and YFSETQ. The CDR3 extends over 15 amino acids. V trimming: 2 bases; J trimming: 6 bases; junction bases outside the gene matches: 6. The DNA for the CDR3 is TGCGCCAGCAGCTTCCTGGACAGGGAGGCCGGGGAGCTGTTTTTT. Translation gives CASSFLDREAGELFF. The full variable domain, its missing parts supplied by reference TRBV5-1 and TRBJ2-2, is KAGVTQTPRYLIKTRGQQVTLSCSPISGHRSVSWYQQTPGQGLQFLFEYFSETQRNKGNFPGRFSGRQFSNSRSEMNVSTLELGDSALYLCASSFLDREAGELFFGEGSRLTVL.

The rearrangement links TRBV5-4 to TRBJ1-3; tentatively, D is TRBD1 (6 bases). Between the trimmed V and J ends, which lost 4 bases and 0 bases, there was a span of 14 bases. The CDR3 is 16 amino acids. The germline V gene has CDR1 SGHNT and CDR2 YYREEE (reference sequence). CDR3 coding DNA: TGTGCCAGCAGCCGGACAGTTACAAACTCTGGAAACACCATATATTTT. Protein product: CASSRTVTNSGNTIYF.

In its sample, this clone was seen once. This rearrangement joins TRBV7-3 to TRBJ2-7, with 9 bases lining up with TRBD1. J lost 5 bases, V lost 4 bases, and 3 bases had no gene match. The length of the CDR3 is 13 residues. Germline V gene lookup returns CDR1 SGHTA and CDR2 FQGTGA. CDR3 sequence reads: CASSSDRGDEQYF. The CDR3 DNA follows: TGTGCCAGCAGCTCCGACAGGGGGGACGAGCAGTACTTC.

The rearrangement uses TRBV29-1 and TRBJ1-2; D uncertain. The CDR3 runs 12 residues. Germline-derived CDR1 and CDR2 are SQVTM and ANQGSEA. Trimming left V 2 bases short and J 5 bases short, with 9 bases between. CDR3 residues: CSVESTAYGYTF. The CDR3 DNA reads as TGCAGCGTTGAAAGTACAGCTTATGGCTACACCTTC.

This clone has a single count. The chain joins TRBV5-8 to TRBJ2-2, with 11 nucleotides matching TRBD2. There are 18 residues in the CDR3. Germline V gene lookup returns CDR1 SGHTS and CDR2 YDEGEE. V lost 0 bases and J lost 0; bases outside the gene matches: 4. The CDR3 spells CASSLGLAGIANTGELFF. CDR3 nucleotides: TGTGCCAGCAGCTTGGGACTAGCGGGGATCGCGAACACCGGGGAGCTGTTTTTT.

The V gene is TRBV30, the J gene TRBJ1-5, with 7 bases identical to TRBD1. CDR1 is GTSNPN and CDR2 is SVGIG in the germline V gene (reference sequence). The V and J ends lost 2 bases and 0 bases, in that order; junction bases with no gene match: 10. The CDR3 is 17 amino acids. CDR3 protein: CAWSTTRTGRSNQPQHF. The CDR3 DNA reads TGTGCCTGGAGTACCACCCGGACAGGCCGTAGCAATCAGCCCCAGCATTTT.

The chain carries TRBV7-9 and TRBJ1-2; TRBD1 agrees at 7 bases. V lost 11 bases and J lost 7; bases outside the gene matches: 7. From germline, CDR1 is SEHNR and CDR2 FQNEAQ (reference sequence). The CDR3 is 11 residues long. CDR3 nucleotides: TGTGCCCTTACTGACAGGGTTGGCTACACCTTC. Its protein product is CALTDRVGYTF.

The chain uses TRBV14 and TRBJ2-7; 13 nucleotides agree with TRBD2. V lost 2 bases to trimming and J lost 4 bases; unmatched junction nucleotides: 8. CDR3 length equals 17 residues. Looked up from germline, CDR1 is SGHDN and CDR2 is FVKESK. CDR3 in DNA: TGTGCCAGCAGCCAAAGCCTACGGACTAGCGGGAGTTACGAGCAGTACTTC. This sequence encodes CASSQSLRTSGSYEQYF. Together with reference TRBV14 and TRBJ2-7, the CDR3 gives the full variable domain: EAGVTQFPSHSVIEKGQTVTLRCDPISGHDNLYWYRRVMGKEIKFLLHFVKESKQDESGMPNNRFLAERTGGTYSTLKVQPAELEDSGVYFCASSQSLRTSGSYEQYFGPGTRLTVT.